This is a list of T cell receptor beta chains from one sample in a study of regulatory T cells in long-lasting Graves disease. TCRdb re-derived calls from the multiplex PCR reads in MiXCR, one entry per CDR3 protein. In the table there are 550,000 or so distinct CDR3 sequences, around 13% of which are singletons. Separately, the same data were catalogued under a study of T cells in Graves' hyperthyroidism and ophthalmopathy.

Here the sequenced sample was peripheral blood mononuclear cells (PBMCs), taken at new diagnosis, from a patient treated with antithyroid drugs. All receptors derive from a woman in her thirties with Graves disease. Both conserved end residues are part of each CDR3. The order of the fields is clone size, V gene, J gene, D gene, CDR3 DNA, CDR3 protein. The D gene is left open where the match is weak. A clone size is listed for some rows: how often the clone was seen (once, few, many), or a class if it is expanded.

>many|TRBV27|TRBJ2-1|TRBD2
TGTGCCAGCAGTTTACTTGGCGGGAGGTACAATGAGCAGTTCTTC
CASSLLGGRYNEQFF
>few|TRBV19|TRBJ2-5|TRBD1
TGTGCCAGTAGTACTGGCAGGGGGCGCGTAGAGACCCAGTACTTC
CASSTGRGRVETQYF
>many|TRBV28|TRBJ2-7|NA
TGTGCCAGCAGCCCTCAGACCCTAGGCGAGCAGTACTTC
CASSPQTLGEQYF
>many|TRBV6-1|TRBJ2-6|NA
TGTGCCACGACCCGGAGTAGCGCTTTTGTCCCTGGGGCCAACGTCCTGACTTTC
CATTRSSAFVPGANVLTF
>NA|TRBV7-9|TRBJ2-1|NA
TGTGCCAGCAGCTTAGCTGTAGCTGCAAGCTCCTACAATGAGCAGTTCTTC
CASSLAVAASSYNEQFF
>NA|TRBV10-3|TRBJ2-7|TRBD1
TGTGCCATCAGTGTTTTTGAGACAGGGTCCTCCTACGAGCAGTACTTC
CAISVFETGSSYEQYF
>few|TRBV30|TRBJ1-1|NA
TGTGCCTGGAGTGTGTTGGATGATAACACTGAAGCTTTCTTT
CAWSVLDDNTEAFF
>few|TRBV4-1|TRBJ1-1|TRBD1
TGCGCCAGCAGCCATGTAGGGGACAGTAGAGGTGAAGCTTTCTTT
CASSHVGDSRGEAFF
>many|TRBV20-1|TRBJ2-1|TRBD1
TGCAGTGCTAGATTGGGACAGGGAACCTACAATGAGCAGTTCTTC
CSARLGQGTYNEQFF
>many|TRBV27|TRBJ1-5|NA
TGTGCCAGCAGTTTCCGGAGGAGTAATCAGCCCCAGCATTTT
CASSFRRSNQPQHF
>many|TRBV3-1|TRBJ1-4|NA
TGTGCCAGCAGCCAAGAGTGGAGTAAACTGTTTTTT
CASSQEWSKLFF
>many|TRBV18|TRBJ2-1|TRBD2
TGTGCCAGCTCCCCGCCCCTAGCGGGAGACCAACGGAGGCAGTTCTTC
CASSPPLAGDQRRQFF
>NA|TRBV5-1|TRBJ2-3|NA
TGCGCCAGCAGCTTGATGGAACAGATCACAGATACGCAGTATTTT
CASSLMEQITDTQYF
>few|TRBV25-1|TRBJ1-3|NA
TGTGCCAGCAGTGAATTAGGCTCTGGAAACACCATATATTTT
CASSELGSGNTIYF
>NA|TRBV27|TRBJ1-2|NA
TGTGCCAGCAGGCCACGGGGGGGGGGGGCGAGTGGCTACACCTTC
CASRPRGGGASGYTF
>many|TRBV2|TRBJ1-1|NA
TGTGCCAGCGAACGGGGGGACACTGAAGCTTTCTTT
CASERGDTEAFF
>few|TRBV20-1|TRBJ2-7|NA
TGCAGTGCCTACCTCCCGGGGCGGGGGCGTGGCGAGCAGTACTTC
CSAYLPGRGRGEQYF
>many|TRBV7-6|TRBJ2-1|NA
TGTGCCAGCAGCTTAGAGCAGCGGGCCTACAATGAGCAGTTCTTC
CASSLEQRAYNEQFF
>many|TRBV2|TRBJ2-2|TRBD1
TGTGCCAGCAGAGAGACAGGGGGGAAACGGGAGCTGTTTTTT
CASRETGGKRELFF
>many|TRBV7-2|TRBJ2-5|TRBD2
TGTGCCAGCAGCTCTTTAGCGGGGAGGATGGAGACCCAGTACTTC
CASSSLAGRMETQYF
>many|TRBV7-9|TRBJ2-3|NA
TGTGCCAGCAGCTTAGGCGAACAGCTTAGCACAGATACGCAGTATTTT
CASSLGEQLSTDTQYF
>NA|TRBV18|TRBJ1-1|NA
TGTGCCAGCTCACAGGGGGAGAACACTGAAGCTTTCTTT
CASSQGENTEAFF
>many|TRBV6-2/TRBV6-3|TRBJ2-3|TRBD2
TGTGCCAGCAGCTTCTCAAAGTCGACTAGCGGAGCTCGGACAGATACGCAGTATTTT
CASSFSKSTSGARTDTQYF
>many|TRBV12-3/TRBV12-4|TRBJ2-3|TRBD2
TGTGCCAGCAGCTATCCGGGACTAGGGTCAGATACGCAGTATTTT
CASSYPGLGSDTQYF
>NA|TRBV28|TRBJ2-5|TRBD2
TGTGCCAGCAGTTTCATTTTTAGCGGGAGTCCAGAGACCCAGTACTTC
CASSFIFSGSPETQYF
>NA|TRBV5-1|TRBJ2-7|NA
TGCGCCAGCAGCATTGGCAGCGGGCTCTACGAGCAGTACTTC
CASSIGSGLYEQYF
>many|TRBV5-1|TRBJ2-4|NA
TGCGCCAGCAGCTTAGAACCGGGAGTAGCCAAAAACATTCAGTACTTC
CASSLEPGVAKNIQYF